This TCR beta chain is drawn from a study of early T cells in non-severe SARS-CoV-2 infection. About the study: Alpha and beta chains were unpaired, from unsorted whole-blood bulk RNA.

Germline V CDR1 and CDR2: SGHVS, FNYEAQ. V lost 1 base, J lost 7 bases, and 14 bases lay in between. This CDR3 is built from 16 residues. The TCR library protocol attached unique molecular identifiers to the individual cDNA molecules. TCRdb itself ran the 5' RACE reads through MiXCR, one entry per CDR3 protein. The table shows about 92,000 distinct CDR3 sequences, with about an eighth occurring only once. This clonotype was observed a few times. The receptor was derived from an adult who was a healthcare worker with PCR-confirmed SARS-CoV-2 infection or an uninfected control (not recorded which). This chain joins TRBV7-6 and TRBJ1-6; D ambiguous. Sequences were obtained from whole blood. The CDR3 DNA follows: TGTGCCAGCAGCTTAGTTGCCTCTCCGGGGAATTCACCCCTCCACTTT. Protein sequence: CASSLVASPGNSPLHF.